These 28 T cell receptor beta chains came from one sample sequenced in a study of vaccination effects on CD4 cells after COVID-19 (dated by TCRdb to 2022 to 2024). Antigens for these TCRs are unknown. To prepare the library, the immunoSEQ multiplex PCR assay was applied. TCRdb mirrors the immuneACCESS table, restricted to in-frame sequences. Some clones are absent from its copies; in checked studies, under half trace to an unresolved V gene, and the reason for the others is unknown. Across this sample there are about 24,000 clones, with over 70% seen only once. 20% to 25% of the sample goes to the ten largest clones. In the ViraFEST assay, PBMC were stimulated with viral peptide pools, and TCR sequencing was then used to find antigen-specific CD4+ T cell clonotypes based on their expansion. After less than 13 days of culture, CD4+ T cells were isolated with the EasySep CD4+ T cell isolation kit. Participants received two doses of either the BNT162b2 or the mRNA-1273 mRNA SARS-CoV-2 vaccine.

The starting material was CD4+ T cells from PBMCs cultured with HCoV-NL63 spike peptides, obtained after COVID-19 vaccination. This specimen's cell subset or site label, interpreted: HCoV-NL63 spike overlapping peptide pool stimulation. The receptor set was obtained from a human donor who received a COVID-19 vaccine.

V usage is TRBV7-2 and J usage is TRBJ1-3; D remains unclear. Germline V gives CDR1 SGHTA, CDR2 FQGNSA. This CDR3 has 16 amino acids. V was clipped by 1 base and J by 2 bases, with 12 bases between them. In DNA, the CDR3 is TGTGCCAGCAGCTTAGGAGGTGGCCTAACTGGAAACACCATATATTTT. This translates into CASSLGGGLTGNTIYF.

This rearrangement joins TRBV6-5 to TRBJ1-5; 7 bases align to TRBD1. The junction had 2 bases not matched to a gene; V was cut back by 6 bases and J by 0 bases. Germline lookup yields CDR1 MNHEY and CDR2 SVGAGI. The CDR3 is 14 amino acids. CDR3 DNA sequence: TGTGCCAGCAGCCAGGGGGGTAGCAATCAGCCCCAGCATTTT. It yields the protein CASSQGGSNQPQHF.

The chain combines TRBV9 with TRBJ2-1, with 8 bases identical to TRBD2. Germline CDR1 and CDR2: SGDLS and YYNGEE. V lost 3 bases, J lost 11 bases, and 4 bases stayed unmatched. The CDR3 totals 12 residues. CDR3 sequence (DNA): TGTGCCAGCAGCGCCGGGGGGGGCCAGCAGTTCTTC. This translates into CASSAGGGQQFF.

The V call is TRBV4-2, the J call TRBJ1-6; tentative D call: TRBD1 (5 bases). Germline values: CDR1 LGHNA, CDR2 YNFKEQ. Trimming removed 2 bases from V and 7 bases from J, with 15 bases in between. This CDR3 spans 16 amino acids. DNA for the CDR3: TGTGCCAGCAGCCAACCCCGGGCCGGGGGAAATTCACCCCTCCACTTT. Its protein is CASSQPRAGGNSPLHF.

The J gene is TRBJ2-3, the V gene TRBV9; TRBD2 agrees at 9 bases. Germline V lookup: CDR1 SGDLS, CDR2 YYNGEE. CDR3 size: 15 residues. J gave up 2 bases and V 2 bases, and 3 bases lay outside the gene matches. The chain's CDR3 is CASSVGTSLTDTQYF. CDR3 nucleotide sequence: TGTGCCAGCAGCGTCGGGACTAGCCTCACAGATACGCAGTATTTT.

This clone was recorded a few times. The chain combines TRBV9 with TRBJ1-3; weak D call: TRBD1 (5 bases). CDR1 and CDR2 from the germline V gene are SGDLS and YYNGEE. Trimming stripped 6 bases from V and 3 bases from J, with 10 bases between. The CDR3 covers 13 residues. The CDR3 is CASTRDDGNTIYF. CDR3 DNA: TGTGCCAGCACCAGGGACGATGGAAACACCATATATTTT.

This clone was found a few times. The V call is TRBV6-4, the J call TRBJ1-5, with 7 bases that match TRBD1. This CDR3 is built from 14 residues. Germline loops: CDR1 MRHNA, CDR2 SNTAGT. With V trimmed by 4 bases and J by 7 bases, 7 bases remained unmatched. The CDR3 here is CASSADRAAQPQHF. The CDR3 bases are TGTGCCAGCAGTGCCGACAGGGCAGCACAGCCCCAGCATTTT.

This clone was seen a few times. V gene TRBV30 combines with J gene TRBJ1-5, with D tentatively TRBD1 (5 bases). CDR3 length equals 13 residues. V was pared by 2 bases and J by 4 bases, with 9 bases between. Germline V lookup: CDR1 GTSNPN, CDR2 SVGIG (reference sequence). The CDR3 DNA reads TGTGCCTGGAGTTTGAGGGGAAATCAGCCCCAGCATTTT. This codes for CAWSLRGNQPQHF.

This rearrangement joins TRBV29-1 to TRBJ2-7; 7 positions match TRBD1. The CDR3 length is 12 residues. Germline-derived CDR1 and CDR2 are SQVTM and ANQGSEA. Unmatched junction bases numbered 2, after V lost 4 bases and J lost 2 bases. DNA of the CDR3: TGCAGCGTTGGGGACAGCACCTACGAGCAGTACTTC. This encodes CSVGDSTYEQYF.

The V and J genes are TRBV7-9 and TRBJ1-2; possible D gene TRBD1, 5 bases. The CDR3 is made up of 14 amino acids. In germline, CDR1 is SEHNR, CDR2 FQNEAQ (reference sequence). The V and J ends lost 5 bases and 2 bases respectively, with 12 bases between them. CDR3: CASSTWGGNYGYTF. Written as DNA, the CDR3 is TGTGCCAGCAGCACCTGGGGGGGGAACTATGGCTACACCTTC.

The gene calls are TRBV28 and TRBJ2-7, with D possibly matching TRBD2 (6 bases). This CDR3 contains 14 residues. The V end was cut by 6 bases, the J end by 2 bases, with 14 bases between. The germline CDR1 and CDR2 sequences are MDHEN and SYDVKM. In DNA form, the CDR3 reads TGTGCCAGCAGAACGGGACTCTCAACCTACGAGCAGTACTTC. Amino acids: CASRTGLSTYEQYF.

This chain links TRBV6-5 with TRBJ1-2, with TRBD1 identical over 7 bases. With 2 bases clipped from V and 4 bases from J, the junction kept 7 bases outside the gene matches. The CDR3 runs to 15 residues. Germline values: CDR1 MNHEY, CDR2 SVGAGI. CDR3 DNA sequence: TGTGCCAGCAGTTACCGACTGGGACAGCTCTATGGCTACACCTTC. Its translation: CASSYRLGQLYGYTF.

CDR3 DNA sequence: TGTGCCATCTGGGACGGAACTAACTATGGCTACACCTTC. This codes for CAIWDGTNYGYTF. The J gene is TRBJ1-2, the V gene TRBV28, with D possibly TRBD1 on 5 matching bases. V was shortened by 10 bases and J by 0 bases, with 12 bases between the two germline ends. CDR1 is MDHEN and CDR2 is SYDVKM in the germline V gene. This CDR3 comprises 13 residues.

The rearrangement joins TRBV5-4 to TRBJ1-1; D is unresolved. Trimming removed 5 bases at V and 2 bases at J, with 13 bases between. Germline-derived CDR1 and CDR2 are SGHNT and YYREEE (reference sequence). The CDR3 spans 14 residues. CDR3 DNA sequence: TGTGCCAGCAGACCTGAGCTGGGTAACACTGAAGCTTTCTTT. This gives the protein CASRPELGNTEAFF.

The chain's CDR3 is CASSQGTSNQPQHF. CDR3 nucleotides: TGCGCCAGCAGCCAAGGGACCAGCAATCAGCCCCAGCATTTT. This sequence joins TRBV4-3 and TRBJ1-5; D uncertain. This CDR3 is built from 14 residues. Germline CDR1 and CDR2: LGHNA and YSLEER. Trimming pared 1 base from V and 1 base from J, leaving 5 bases between.

The chain couples TRBV30 to TRBJ2-2; no reliable D call. The ends were cut back, 3 bases at V and 3 bases at J, with 11 bases in the middle. CDR1 is GTSNPN and CDR2 is SVGIG in the germline V gene (reference sequence). The length of the CDR3 is 14 residues. The CDR3 region is CAWRRFEDTGELFF. DNA of the CDR3: TGTGCCTGGAGGAGGTTTGAGGACACCGGGGAGCTGTTTTTT.

This clone appeared a few times. This chain uses TRBV27 with TRBJ1-5; no reliable D call. The CDR3 spans 13 residues. The germline V gene encodes CDR1 MNHEY and CDR2 SMNVEV (reference sequence). The V end lost 3 bases, the J end lost 1 base, and 4 bases lay between the germline ends. CDR3 residues: CASSLWSNQPQHF. DNA of the CDR3: TGTGCCAGCAGTTTGTGGAGCAATCAGCCCCAGCATTTT.

The chain employs TRBV7-8 and TRBJ2-1; TRBD1 matches at 8 bases. This CDR3 has 15 residues. The V gene's germline CDR1 is SGHVS and CDR2 FQNEAQ. V shed 5 bases, J shed 0 bases, and the junction held 3 bases outside the gene matches. The CDR3 DNA follows: TGTGCCAGCAGCCGACAGGGGAGCTCCTACAATGAGCAGTTCTTC. Its translation: CASSRQGSSYNEQFF.

This chain connects TRBV5-1 to TRBJ2-1, with D possibly TRBD2 on 6 matching bases. CDR1 is SGHRS and CDR2 is YFSETQ in the germline V gene. The length of the CDR3 is 16 residues. Trimming cost V 4 bases and J 8 bases, with 22 bases left between them. CDR3 sequence: CASSPWGVGTVDEQFF. The CDR3 coding sequence is TGCGCCAGCAGCCCCTGGGGGGTAGGGACGGTCGATGAGCAGTTCTTC.

Points on this clone: A read error may produce the germline difference seen at one junction end. The V call is TRBV10-2, the J call TRBJ1-2; 7 nucleotides match TRBD1. Germline V gene data show CDR1 as WSHSY and CDR2 as SAAADI. The CDR3 contains 11 residues. CDR3 amino acids: CASGTATIPFF. CDR3 nucleotides: TGCGCCAGCGGGACAGCCACGATCCCCTTCTTC.

The V and J genes are TRBV5-6 and TRBJ1-1, with TRBD1 as a possible D gene (5 bases). CDR1 is SGHDT and CDR2 is YYEEEE in the germline V gene. V was clipped by 0 bases and J by 3 bases, with 15 bases between them. The CDR3 is 16 amino acids. The CDR3 DNA sequence: TGTGCCAGCAGCTTGGGAAGCCAGGGATCCCACACTGAAGCTTTCTTT. Translating gives CASSLGSQGSHTEAFF.

The CDR3 protein is CSASSRGGTSGRYNEQFF. The DNA for the CDR3 is TGCAGTGCTAGTAGTAGGGGGGGGACTAGCGGGAGGTACAATGAGCAGTTCTTC. This rearrangement joins TRBV20-1 to TRBJ2-1, with 15 bases identical to TRBD2. The V gene end was trimmed by 3 bases and the J gene end by 4 bases; junction bases not matched to a gene: 10. The CDR3 covers 18 residues. Per the germline V gene, CDR1 is DFQATT and CDR2 is SNEGSKA (reference sequence).

This clone was detected once. This chain connects TRBV7-8 to TRBJ2-6, with 10 positions matching TRBD2. Germline CDR1 reads SGHVS; CDR2 reads FQNEAQ. The CDR3 extends over 20 amino acids. V shed 4 bases and J 3 bases; nucleotides not matched to a gene: 15. The CDR3 bases are TGTGCCAGCAGCTCCTCCCTGGCTAGCGGGAGTAAAGGTGGGGCCAACGTCCTGACTTTC. It encodes CASSSSLASGSKGGANVLTF.

This chain connects TRBV7-2 to TRBJ2-3; 10 nucleotides align to TRBD2. The CDR3 has 15 amino acids. With 6 bases clipped from V and 4 bases from J, the junction kept 7 bases outside the gene matches. The germline gives CDR1 SGHTA, CDR2 FQGNSA. The CDR3 is CASSRSGRAADTQYF. The DNA of the CDR3 is TGTGCCAGCAGTCGGAGCGGGAGGGCCGCAGATACGCAGTATTTT.

The chain recombines TRBV19 with TRBJ1-5; possibly TRBD1 for D (6 bases). Germline loops: CDR1 LNHDA, CDR2 SQIVND (reference sequence). There are 15 residues in the CDR3. Trimming left V 2 bases short and J 3 bases short, with 11 bases between. The CDR3 DNA is TGTGCCAGTAGTATAACCCGACAGGTCAATCAGCCCCAGCATTTT. It codes for CASSITRQVNQPQHF.

V and J are TRBV6-5 and TRBJ2-2, with D possibly being TRBD1 (6 bases). Germline loops: CDR1 MNHEY, CDR2 SVGAGI. V lost 0 bases to trimming and J lost 7 bases, with 12 bases between them. CDR3 length: 15 residues. CDR3 amino acids: CASSYSPQGSGELFF. The CDR3 coding sequence is TGTGCCAGCAGTTACTCGCCACAGGGAAGCGGGGAGCTGTTTTTT.

The chain recombines TRBV7-2 with TRBJ1-2; the match to TRBD1 covers 12 bases. The CDR3 runs to 19 residues. Germline V lookup: CDR1 SGHTA, CDR2 FQGNSA. The V and J ends lost 6 bases and 1 base, in that order; junction bases with no gene match: 15. The CDR3 bases are TGTGCCAGCAGGCAACACCGGGACAGGGGGCCACCGTTTAACTATGGCTACACCTTC. Its protein product is CASRQHRDRGPPFNYGYTF.

This clone was observed a handful of times. The chain uses TRBV5-4 and TRBJ2-2; D unclear. CDR3 length equals 12 residues. Germline-derived CDR1 and CDR2 are SGHNT and YYREEE (reference sequence). V lost 2 bases and J lost 7, with 6 bases in between. CDR3 nucleotide sequence: TGTGCCAGCAGCTTCATCGGCGGGGAGCTGTTTTTT. Translating it yields CASSFIGGELFF. The full variable domain, rest sourced from reference TRBV5-4 and TRBJ2-2, is ETGVTQSPTHLIKTRGQQVTLRCSSQSGHNTVSWYQQALGQGPQFIFQYYREEENGRGNFPPRFSGLQFPNYSSELNVNALELDDSALYLCASSFIGGELFFGEGSRLTVL.